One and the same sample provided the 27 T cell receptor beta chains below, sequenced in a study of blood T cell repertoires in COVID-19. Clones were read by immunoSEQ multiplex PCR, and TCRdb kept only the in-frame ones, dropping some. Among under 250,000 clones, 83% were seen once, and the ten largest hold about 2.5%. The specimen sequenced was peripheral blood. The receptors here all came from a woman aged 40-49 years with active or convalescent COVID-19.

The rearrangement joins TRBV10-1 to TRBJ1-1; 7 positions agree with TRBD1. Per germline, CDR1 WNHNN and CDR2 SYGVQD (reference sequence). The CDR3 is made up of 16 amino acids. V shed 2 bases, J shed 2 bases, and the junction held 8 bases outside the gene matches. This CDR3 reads CASSEKRTGVNTEAFF. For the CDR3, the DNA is TGCGCCAGCAGTGAGAAACGTACAGGGGTTAACACTGAAGCTTTCTTT.

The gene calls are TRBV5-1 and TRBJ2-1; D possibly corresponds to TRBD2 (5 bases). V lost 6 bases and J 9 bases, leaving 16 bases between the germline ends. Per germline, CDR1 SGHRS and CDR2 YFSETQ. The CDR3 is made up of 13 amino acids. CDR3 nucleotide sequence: TGCGCCAGCAACGGAGAGGGTCTTGGTGAGCAGTTCTTC. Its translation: CASNGEGLGEQFF.

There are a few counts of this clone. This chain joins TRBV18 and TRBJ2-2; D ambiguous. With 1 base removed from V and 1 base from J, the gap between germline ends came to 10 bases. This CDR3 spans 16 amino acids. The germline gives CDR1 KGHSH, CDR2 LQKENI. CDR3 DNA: TGTGCCAGCTCACCACGGGTCGACATGAACACCGGGGAGCTGTTTTTT. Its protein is CASSPRVDMNTGELFF. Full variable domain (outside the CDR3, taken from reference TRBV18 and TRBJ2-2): NAGVMQNPRHLVRRRGQEARLRCSPMKGHSHVYWYRQLPEEGLKFMVYLQKENIIDESGMPKERFSAEFPKEGPSILRIQQVVRGDSAAYFCASSPRVDMNTGELFFGEGSRLTVL.

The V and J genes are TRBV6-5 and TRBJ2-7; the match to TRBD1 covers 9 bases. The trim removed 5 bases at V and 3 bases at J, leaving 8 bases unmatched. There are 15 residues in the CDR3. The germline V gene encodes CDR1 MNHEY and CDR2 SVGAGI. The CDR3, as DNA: TGTGCCAGCAGTCGAGAGGGGGGACAGGGCTACGAGCAGTACTTC. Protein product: CASSREGGQGYEQYF.

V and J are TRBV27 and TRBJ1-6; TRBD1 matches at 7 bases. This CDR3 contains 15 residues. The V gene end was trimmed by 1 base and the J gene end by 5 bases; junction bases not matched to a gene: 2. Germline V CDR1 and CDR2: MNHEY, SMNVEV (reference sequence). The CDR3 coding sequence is TGTGCCAGCAGTTTATATACAGGGGATAATTCACCCCTCCACTTT. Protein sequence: CASSLYTGDNSPLHF.

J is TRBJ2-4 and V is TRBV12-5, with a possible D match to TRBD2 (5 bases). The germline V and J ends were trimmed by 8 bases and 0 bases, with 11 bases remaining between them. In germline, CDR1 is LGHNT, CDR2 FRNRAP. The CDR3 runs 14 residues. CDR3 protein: CASTRFTAKNIQYF. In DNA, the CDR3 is TGTGCTAGTACTAGATTCACAGCCAAAAACATTCAGTACTTC.

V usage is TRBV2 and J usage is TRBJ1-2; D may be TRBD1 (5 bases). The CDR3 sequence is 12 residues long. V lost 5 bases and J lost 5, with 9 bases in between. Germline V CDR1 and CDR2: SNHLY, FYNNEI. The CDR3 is CASSKDSYGYTF. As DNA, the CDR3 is TGTGCCAGCAGTAAAGACAGTTATGGCTACACCTTC.

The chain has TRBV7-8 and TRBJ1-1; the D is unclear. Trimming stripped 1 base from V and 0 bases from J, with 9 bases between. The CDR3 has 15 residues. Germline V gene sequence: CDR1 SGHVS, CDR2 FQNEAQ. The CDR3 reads CASSLVAGMNTEAFF. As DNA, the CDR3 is TGTGCCAGCAGCTTAGTCGCGGGAATGAACACTGAAGCTTTCTTT.

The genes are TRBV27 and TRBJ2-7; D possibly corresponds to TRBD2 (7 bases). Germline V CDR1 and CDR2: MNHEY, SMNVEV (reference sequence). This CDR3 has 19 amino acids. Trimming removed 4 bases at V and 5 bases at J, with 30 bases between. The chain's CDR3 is CASSSPLRQHGGAHDEQYF. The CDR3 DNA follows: TGTGCCAGCAGTTCTCCCCTGCGCCAGCATGGGGGGGCCCATGACGAGCAGTACTTC.

CDR3 DNA: TGTGCCAGCAGCCCCCGGGACACAAAAGAGACCCAGTACTTC. This encodes CASSPRDTKETQYF. The rearrangement links TRBV5-4 to TRBJ2-5; the D gene is possibly TRBD1 (6 bases). V was trimmed by 4 bases and J by 3 bases, leaving 13 bases between them. CDR1 SGHNT and CDR2 YYREEE come from the germline V gene (reference sequence). This CDR3 spans 14 amino acids.

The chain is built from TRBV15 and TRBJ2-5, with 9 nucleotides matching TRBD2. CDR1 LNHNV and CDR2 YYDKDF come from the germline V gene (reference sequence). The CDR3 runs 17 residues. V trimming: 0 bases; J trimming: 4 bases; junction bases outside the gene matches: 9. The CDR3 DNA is TGTGCCACCAGCAGAGATAGGGCGGGAGGGGAAGCAGAGACCCAGTACTTC. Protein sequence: CATSRDRAGGEAETQYF.

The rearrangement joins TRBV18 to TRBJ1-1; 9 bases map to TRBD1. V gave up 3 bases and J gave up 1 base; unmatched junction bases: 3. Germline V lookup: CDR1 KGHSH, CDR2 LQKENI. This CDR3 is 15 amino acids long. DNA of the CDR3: TGTGCCAGCTCACCGGGACAGGGCCAGAACACTGAAGCTTTCTTT. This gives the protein CASSPGQGQNTEAFF.

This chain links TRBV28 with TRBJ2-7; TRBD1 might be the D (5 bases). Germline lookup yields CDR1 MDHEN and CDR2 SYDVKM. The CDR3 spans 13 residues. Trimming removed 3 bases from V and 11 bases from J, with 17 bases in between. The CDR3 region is CASSFNTGGAKYF. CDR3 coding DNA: TGTGCCAGCAGTTTTAATACAGGTGGGGCGAAGTACTTC.

In DNA form, the CDR3 reads TGTGCCAGTAGTATCGTCCCGAGGGGGCAAGAGACCCAGTACTTC. This codes for CASSIVPRGQETQYF. This chain uses TRBV19 with TRBJ2-5; a weak D match, TRBD1 (6 bases). Per the germline V gene, CDR1 is LNHDA and CDR2 is SQIVND (reference sequence). The germline V and J ends were trimmed by 3 bases and 2 bases, with 13 bases remaining between them. The CDR3 extends over 15 amino acids.

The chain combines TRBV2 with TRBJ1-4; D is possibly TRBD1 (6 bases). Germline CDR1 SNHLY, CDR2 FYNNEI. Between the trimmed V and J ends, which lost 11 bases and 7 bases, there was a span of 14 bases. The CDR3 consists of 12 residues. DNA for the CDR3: TGTGCCCAGCGGACAGTCGCTGAAAAACTGTTTTTT. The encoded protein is CAQRTVAEKLFF. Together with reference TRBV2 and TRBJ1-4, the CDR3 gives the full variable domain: EPEVTQTPSHQVTQMGQEVILRCVPISNHLYFYWYRQILGQKVEFLVSFYNNEISEKSEIFDDQFSVERPDGSNFTLKIRSTKLEDSAMYFCAQRTVAEKLFFGSGTQLSVL.

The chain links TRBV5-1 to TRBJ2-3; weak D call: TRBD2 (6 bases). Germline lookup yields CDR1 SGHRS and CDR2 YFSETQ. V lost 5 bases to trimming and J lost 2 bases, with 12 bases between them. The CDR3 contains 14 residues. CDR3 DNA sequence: TGCGCCAGCAGGCGGGGTGGGGACACAGATACGCAGTATTTT. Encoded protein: CASRRGGDTDTQYF.

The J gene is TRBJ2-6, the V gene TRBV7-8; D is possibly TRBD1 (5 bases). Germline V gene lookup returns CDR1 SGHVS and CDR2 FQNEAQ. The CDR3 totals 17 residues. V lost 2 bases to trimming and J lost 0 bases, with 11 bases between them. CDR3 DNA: TGTGCCAGCAGCTTACGGACACGCAGCTCTGGGGCCAACGTCCTGACTTTC. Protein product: CASSLRTRSSGANVLTF.

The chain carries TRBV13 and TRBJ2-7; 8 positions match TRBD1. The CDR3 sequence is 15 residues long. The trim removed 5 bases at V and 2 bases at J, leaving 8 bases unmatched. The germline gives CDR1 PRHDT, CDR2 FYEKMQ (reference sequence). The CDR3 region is CASSHWDRSAYEQYF. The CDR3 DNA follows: TGTGCCAGCAGCCACTGGGACAGGTCAGCCTACGAGCAGTACTTC.

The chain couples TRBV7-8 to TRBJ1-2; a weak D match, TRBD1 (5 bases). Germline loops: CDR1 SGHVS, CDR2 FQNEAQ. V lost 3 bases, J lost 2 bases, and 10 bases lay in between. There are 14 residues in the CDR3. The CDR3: CASSFLGGNYGYTF. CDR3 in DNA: TGTGCCAGCAGCTTCCTCGGGGGGAACTATGGCTACACCTTC.

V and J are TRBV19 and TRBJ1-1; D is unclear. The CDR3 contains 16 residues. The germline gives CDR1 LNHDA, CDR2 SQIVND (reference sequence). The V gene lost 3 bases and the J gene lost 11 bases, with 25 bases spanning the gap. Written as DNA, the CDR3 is TGTGCCAGTAGTATGAGCCCCCCGAGCGGGAACATTTGGGCTTTCTTT. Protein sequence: CASSMSPPSGNIWAFF.

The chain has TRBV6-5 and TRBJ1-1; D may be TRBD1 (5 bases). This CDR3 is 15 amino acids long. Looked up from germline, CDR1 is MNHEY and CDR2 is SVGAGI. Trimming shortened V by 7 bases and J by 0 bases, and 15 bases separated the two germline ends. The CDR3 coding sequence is TGTGCCAGCATCCCTCACGGGGGGGTGAACACTGAAGCTTTCTTT. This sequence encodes CASIPHGGVNTEAFF.

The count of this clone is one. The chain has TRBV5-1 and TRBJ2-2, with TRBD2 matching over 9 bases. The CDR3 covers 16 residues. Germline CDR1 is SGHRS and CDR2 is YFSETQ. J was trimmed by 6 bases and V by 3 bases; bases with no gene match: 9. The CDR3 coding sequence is TGCGCCAGCAGCTCCGCGGTAGCGGGGGAGGCCGGGGAGCTGTTTTTT. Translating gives CASSSAVAGEAGELFF.

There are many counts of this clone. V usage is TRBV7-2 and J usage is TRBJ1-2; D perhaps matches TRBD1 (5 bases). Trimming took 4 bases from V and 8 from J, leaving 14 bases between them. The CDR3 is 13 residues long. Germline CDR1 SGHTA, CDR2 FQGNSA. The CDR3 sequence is CASSYYRHEGYTF. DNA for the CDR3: TGTGCCAGCAGCTACTACAGGCACGAGGGCTACACCTTC.

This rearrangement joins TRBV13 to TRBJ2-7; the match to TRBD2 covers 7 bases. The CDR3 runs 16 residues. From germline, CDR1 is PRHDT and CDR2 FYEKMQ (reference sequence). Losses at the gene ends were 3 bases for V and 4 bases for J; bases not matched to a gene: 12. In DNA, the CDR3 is TGTGCCAGCAGCTTGTCCCCGGGAGGCGCCGGATACGAGCAGTACTTC. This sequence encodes CASSLSPGGAGYEQYF.

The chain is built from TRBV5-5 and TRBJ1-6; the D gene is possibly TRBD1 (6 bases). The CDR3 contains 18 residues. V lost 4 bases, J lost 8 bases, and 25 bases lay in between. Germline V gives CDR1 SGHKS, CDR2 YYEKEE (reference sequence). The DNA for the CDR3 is TGTGCCAGCAGCCTACATACCTCATCAGGGGATTACGATTCACCCCTCCACTTT. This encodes CASSLHTSSGDYDSPLHF.

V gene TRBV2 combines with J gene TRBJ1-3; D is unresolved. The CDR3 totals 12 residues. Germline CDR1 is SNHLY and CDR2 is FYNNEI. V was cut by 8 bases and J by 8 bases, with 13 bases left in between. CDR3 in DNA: TGTGCCAGCGGTCAGGCCGTGGACACCATATATTTT. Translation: CASGQAVDTIYF.

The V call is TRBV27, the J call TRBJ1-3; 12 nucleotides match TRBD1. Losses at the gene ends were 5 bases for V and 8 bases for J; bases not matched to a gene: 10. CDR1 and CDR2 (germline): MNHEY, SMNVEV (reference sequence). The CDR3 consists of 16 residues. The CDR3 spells CASSGDRGLSLDTIYF. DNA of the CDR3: TGTGCCAGCAGTGGGGACAGGGGGCTGTCATTGGACACCATATATTTT.